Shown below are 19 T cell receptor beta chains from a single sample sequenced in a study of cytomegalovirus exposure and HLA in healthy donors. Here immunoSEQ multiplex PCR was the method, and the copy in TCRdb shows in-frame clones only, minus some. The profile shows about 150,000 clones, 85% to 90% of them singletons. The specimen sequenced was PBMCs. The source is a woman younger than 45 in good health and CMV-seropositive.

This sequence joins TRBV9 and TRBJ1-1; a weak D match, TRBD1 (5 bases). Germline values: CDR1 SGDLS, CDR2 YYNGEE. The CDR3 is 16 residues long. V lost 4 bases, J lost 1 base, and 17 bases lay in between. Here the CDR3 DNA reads TGTGCCAGCAGCCCTACCGGGGGACGGTCGAACACTGAAGCTTTCTTT. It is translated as CASSPTGGRSNTEAFF.

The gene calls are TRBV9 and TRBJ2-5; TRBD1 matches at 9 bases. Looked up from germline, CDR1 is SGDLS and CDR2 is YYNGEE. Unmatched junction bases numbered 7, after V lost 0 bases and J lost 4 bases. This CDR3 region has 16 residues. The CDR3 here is CASSVGGDRGVETQYF. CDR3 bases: TGTGCCAGCAGCGTAGGAGGAGACAGGGGGGTAGAGACCCAGTACTTC.

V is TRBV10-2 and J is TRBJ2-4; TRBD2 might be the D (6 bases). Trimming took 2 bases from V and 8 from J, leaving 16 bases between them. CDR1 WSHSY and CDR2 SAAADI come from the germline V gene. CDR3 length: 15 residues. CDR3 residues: CASSEGATRADIQYF. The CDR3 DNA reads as TGCGCCAGCAGTGAGGGGGCGACTAGGGCGGACATTCAGTACTTC.

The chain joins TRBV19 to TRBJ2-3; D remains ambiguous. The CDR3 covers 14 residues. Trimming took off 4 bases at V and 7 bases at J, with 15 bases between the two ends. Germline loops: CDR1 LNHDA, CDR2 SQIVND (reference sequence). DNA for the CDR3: TGTGCCAGTAGTACGGTGGTGGCTGGGCATACGCAGTATTTT. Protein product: CASSTVVAGHTQYF.

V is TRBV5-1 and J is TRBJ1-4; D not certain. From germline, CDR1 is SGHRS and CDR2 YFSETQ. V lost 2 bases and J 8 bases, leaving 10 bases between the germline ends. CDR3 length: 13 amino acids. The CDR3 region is CASSLDLAEKLFF. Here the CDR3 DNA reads TGCGCCAGCAGCTTAGACCTAGCGGAAAAACTGTTTTTT.

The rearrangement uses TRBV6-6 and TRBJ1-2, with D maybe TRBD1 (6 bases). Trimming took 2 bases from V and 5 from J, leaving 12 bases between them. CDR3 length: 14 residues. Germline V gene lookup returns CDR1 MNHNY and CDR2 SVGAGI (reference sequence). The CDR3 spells CASSYKGGEYGYTF. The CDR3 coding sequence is TGTGCCAGCAGTTACAAAGGGGGGGAATATGGCTACACCTTC.

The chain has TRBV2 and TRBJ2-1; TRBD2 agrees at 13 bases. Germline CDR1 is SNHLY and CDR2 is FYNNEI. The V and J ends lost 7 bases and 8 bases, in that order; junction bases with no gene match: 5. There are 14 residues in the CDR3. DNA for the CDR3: TGTGCCAGCATGGGGACTAGCGGGATCGATGAGCAGTTCTTC. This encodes CASMGTSGIDEQFF. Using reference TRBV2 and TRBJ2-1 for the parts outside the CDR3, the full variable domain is EPEVTQTPSHQVTQMGQEVILRCVPISNHLYFYWYRQILGQKVEFLVSFYNNEISEKSEIFDDQFSVERPDGSNFTLKIRSTKLEDSAMYFCASMGTSGIDEQFFGPGTRLTVL.

The chain's CDR3 is CASSLPLREAGTYEQYF. The CDR3 coding sequence is TGTGCCAGCAGTTTACCCCTCCGAGAGGCAGGGACTTACGAGCAGTACTTC. The chain carries TRBV28 and TRBJ2-7; a possible D gene is TRBD2 (6 bases). V gave up 2 bases and J gave up 4 bases, with 21 bases separating them. CDR3 length equals 17 residues. Per the germline V gene, CDR1 is MDHEN and CDR2 is SYDVKM.

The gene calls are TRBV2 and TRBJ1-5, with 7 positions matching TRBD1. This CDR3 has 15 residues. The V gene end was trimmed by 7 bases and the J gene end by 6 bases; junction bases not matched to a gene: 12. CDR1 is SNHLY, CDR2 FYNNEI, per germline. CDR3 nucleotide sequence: TGTGCCAGCAATAACAGGGGCCTTCTAGGTCAGCCCCAGCATTTT. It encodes CASNNRGLLGQPQHF.

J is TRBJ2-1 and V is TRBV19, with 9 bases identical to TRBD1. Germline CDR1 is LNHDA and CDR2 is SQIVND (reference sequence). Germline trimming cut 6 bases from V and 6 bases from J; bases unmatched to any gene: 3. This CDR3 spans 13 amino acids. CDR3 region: CASRGTGLNEQFF. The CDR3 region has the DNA TGTGCCAGTAGAGGGACAGGGCTCAATGAGCAGTTCTTC.

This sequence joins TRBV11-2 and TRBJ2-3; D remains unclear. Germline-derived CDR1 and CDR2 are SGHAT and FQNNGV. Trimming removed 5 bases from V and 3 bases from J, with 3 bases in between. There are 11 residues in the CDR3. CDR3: CASSHTDTQYF. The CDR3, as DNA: TGTGCCAGCAGCCATACAGATACGCAGTATTTT.

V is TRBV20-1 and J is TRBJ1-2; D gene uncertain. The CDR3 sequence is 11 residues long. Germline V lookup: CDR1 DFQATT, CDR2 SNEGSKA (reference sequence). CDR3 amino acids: CSERRSVGYTF. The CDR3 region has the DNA TGCAGCGAGCGTCGGTCGGTAGGCTACACCTTC.

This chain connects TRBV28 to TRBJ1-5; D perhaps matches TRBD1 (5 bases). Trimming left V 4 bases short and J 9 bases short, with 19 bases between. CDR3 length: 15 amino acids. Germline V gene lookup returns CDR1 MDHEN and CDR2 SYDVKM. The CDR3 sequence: CASSSPASVGRPQHF. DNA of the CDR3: TGTGCCAGCAGTTCCCCAGCTTCCGTGGGGCGGCCCCAGCATTTT.

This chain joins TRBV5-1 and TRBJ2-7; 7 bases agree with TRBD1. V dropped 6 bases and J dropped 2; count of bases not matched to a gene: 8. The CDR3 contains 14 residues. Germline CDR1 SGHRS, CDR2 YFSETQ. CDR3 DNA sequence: TGCGCCAGCAACCCCGGGACAGCGACCTACGAGCAGTACTTC. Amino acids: CASNPGTATYEQYF.

CDR3 DNA: TGTGCCAGCAGGGCCGGACAGGCCTATGGCTACACCTTC. Its translation: CASRAGQAYGYTF. V and J are TRBV2 and TRBJ1-2, with 7 bases that match TRBD1. Germline loops: CDR1 SNHLY, CDR2 FYNNEI. This CDR3 comprises 13 residues. The V and J ends lost 6 bases and 4 bases, in that order; junction bases with no gene match: 5.

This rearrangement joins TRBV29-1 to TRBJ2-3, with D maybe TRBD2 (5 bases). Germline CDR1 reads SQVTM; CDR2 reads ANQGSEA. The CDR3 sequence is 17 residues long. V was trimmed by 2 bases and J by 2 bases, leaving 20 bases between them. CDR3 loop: CSVERYRKASPTDTQYF. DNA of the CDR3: TGCAGCGTTGAAAGGTACCGAAAGGCTAGCCCCACAGATACGCAGTATTTT.

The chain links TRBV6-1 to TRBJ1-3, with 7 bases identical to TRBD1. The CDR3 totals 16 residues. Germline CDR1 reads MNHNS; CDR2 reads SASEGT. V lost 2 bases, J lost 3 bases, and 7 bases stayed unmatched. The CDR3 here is CASSENPGTVGNTIYF. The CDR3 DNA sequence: TGTGCCAGCAGTGAAAACCCGGGGACAGTTGGAAACACCATATATTTT.

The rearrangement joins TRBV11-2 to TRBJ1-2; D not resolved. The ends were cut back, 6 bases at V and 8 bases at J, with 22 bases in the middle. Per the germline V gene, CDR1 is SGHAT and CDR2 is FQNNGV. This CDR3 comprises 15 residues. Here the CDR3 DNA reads TGTGCCAGCAGTCCGGGATGGGGTCCGGGAATGGGCTACACCTTC. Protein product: CASSPGWGPGMGYTF.

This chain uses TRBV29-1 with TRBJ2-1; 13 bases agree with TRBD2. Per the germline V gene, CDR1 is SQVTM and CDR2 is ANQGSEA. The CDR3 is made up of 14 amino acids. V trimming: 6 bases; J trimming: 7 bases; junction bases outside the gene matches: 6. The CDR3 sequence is CSVHVLAGGNEQFF. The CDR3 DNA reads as TGCAGCGTGCATGTACTAGCGGGAGGGAATGAGCAGTTCTTC.